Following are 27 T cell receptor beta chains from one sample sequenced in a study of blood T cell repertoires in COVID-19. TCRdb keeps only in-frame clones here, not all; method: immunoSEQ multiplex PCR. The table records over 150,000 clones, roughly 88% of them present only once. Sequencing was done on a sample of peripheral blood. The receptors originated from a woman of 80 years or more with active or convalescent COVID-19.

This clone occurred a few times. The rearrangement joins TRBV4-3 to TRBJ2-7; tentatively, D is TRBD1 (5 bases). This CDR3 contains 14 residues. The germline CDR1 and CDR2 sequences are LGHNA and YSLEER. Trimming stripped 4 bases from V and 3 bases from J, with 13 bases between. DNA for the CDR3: TGCGCCAGCAGCCTAGGCGCCACAGGCTACGAGCAGTACTTC. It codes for CASSLGATGYEQYF.

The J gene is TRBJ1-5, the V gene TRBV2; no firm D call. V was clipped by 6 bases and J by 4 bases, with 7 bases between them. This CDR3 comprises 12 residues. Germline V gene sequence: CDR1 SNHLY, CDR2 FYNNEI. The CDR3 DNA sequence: TGTGCCAGCAGAGACTGGAATCAGCCCCAGCATTTT. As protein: CASRDWNQPQHF.

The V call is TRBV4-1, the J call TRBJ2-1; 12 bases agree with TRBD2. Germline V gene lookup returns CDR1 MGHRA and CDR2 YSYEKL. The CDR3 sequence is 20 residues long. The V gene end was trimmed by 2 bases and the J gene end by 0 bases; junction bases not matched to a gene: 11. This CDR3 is CASSQILAGGLASSYNEQFF. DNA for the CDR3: TGCGCCAGCAGCCAAATACTAGCGGGGGGCCTCGCGAGCTCCTACAATGAGCAGTTCTTC.

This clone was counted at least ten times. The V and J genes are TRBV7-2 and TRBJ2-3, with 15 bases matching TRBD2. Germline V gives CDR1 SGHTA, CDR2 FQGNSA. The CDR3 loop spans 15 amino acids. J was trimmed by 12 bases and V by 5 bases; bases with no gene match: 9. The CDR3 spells CASSPWRTSGGAQYF. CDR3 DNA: TGTGCCAGCAGCCCGTGGAGGACTAGCGGGGGGGCTCAGTATTTT.

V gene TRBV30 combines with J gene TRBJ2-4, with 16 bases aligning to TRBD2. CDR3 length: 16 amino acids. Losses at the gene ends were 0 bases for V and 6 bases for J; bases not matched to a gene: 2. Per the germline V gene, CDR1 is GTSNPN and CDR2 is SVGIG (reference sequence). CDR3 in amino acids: CAWSVGTSGGVNIQYF. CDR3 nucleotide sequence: TGTGCCTGGAGTGTTGGGACTAGCGGGGGGGTAAACATTCAGTACTTC.

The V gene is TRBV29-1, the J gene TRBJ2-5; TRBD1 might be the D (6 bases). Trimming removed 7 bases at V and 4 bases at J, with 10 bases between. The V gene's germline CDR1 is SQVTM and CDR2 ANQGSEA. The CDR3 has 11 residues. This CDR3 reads CSAQGPETQYF. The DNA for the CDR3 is TGCAGCGCACAGGGTCCAGAGACCCAGTACTTC.

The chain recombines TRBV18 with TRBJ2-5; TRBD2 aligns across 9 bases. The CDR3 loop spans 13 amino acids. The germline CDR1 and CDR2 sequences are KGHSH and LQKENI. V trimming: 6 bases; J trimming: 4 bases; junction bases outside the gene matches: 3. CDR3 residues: CASSLSGGETQYF. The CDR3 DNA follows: TGTGCCAGCTCGCTTAGCGGGGGAGAGACCCAGTACTTC.

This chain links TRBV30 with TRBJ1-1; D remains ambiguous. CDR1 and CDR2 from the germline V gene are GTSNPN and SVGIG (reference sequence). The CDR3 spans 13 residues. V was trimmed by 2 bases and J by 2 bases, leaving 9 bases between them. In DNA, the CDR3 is TGTGCCTGGAGTCGAATGAGTAACACTGAAGCTTTCTTT. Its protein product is CAWSRMSNTEAFF. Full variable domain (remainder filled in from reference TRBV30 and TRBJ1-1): SQTIHQWPATLVQPVGSPLSLECTVEGTSNPNLYWYRQAAGRGLQLLFYSVGIGQISSEVPQNLSASRPQDRQFILSSKKLLLSDSGFYLCAWSRMSNTEAFFGQGTRLTVV.

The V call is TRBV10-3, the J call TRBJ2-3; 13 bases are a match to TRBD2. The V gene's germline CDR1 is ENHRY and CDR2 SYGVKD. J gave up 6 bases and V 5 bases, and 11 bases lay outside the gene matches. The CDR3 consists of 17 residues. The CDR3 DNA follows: TGTGCCATCAGTCCGAGACTAGCGGGGGGACTACAGGATACGCAGTATTTT. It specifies CAISPRLAGGLQDTQYF.

In DNA, the CDR3 is TGTGCCAGCAGTGAATCCCGCGGACAGGGGGGGGAGACCCAGTACTTC. It translates to CASSESRGQGGETQYF. The chain has TRBV25-1 and TRBJ2-5, with TRBD1 matching over 10 bases. V gave up 1 base and J gave up 5 bases; unmatched junction bases: 7. The germline V gene has CDR1 MGHDK and CDR2 SYGVNS. This CDR3 has 16 residues.

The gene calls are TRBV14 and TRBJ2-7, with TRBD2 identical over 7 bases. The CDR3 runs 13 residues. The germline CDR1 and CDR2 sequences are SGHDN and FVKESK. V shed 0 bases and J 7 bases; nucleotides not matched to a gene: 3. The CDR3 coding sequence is TGTGCCAGCAGCCAAGAGGTTAGCGGGGAGCAGTACTTC. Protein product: CASSQEVSGEQYF.

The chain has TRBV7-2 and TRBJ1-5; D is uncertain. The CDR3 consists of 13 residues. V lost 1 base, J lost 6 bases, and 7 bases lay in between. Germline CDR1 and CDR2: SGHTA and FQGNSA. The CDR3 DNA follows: TGTGCCAGCAGCTTAGGGTGGAGTCAGCCCCAGCATTTT. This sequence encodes CASSLGWSQPQHF.

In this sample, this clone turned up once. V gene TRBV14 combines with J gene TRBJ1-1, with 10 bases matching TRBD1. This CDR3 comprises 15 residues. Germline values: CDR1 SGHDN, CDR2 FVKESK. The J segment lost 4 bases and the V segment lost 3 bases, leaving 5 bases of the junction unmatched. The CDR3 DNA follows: TGTGCCAGCAGCCACCGACAGGGGGCCAGCACTGAAGCTTTCTTT. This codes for CASSHRQGASTEAFF.

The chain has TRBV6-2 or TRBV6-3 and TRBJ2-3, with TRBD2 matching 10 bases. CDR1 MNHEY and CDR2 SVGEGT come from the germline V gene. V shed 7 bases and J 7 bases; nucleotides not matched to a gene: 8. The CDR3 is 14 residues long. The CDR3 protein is CASNPSGGANTQYF. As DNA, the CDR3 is TGTGCCAGCAACCCAAGCGGGGGGGCGAATACGCAGTATTTT.

The CDR3: CASSPSSNGNTEAFF. For the CDR3, the DNA is TGTGCCAGCTCACCATCCTCTAATGGGAACACTGAAGCTTTCTTT. V and J are TRBV18 and TRBJ1-1; D is ambiguous. Trimming stripped 2 bases from V and 1 base from J, with 11 bases between. The CDR3 runs 15 residues. The germline V gene has CDR1 KGHSH and CDR2 LQKENI.

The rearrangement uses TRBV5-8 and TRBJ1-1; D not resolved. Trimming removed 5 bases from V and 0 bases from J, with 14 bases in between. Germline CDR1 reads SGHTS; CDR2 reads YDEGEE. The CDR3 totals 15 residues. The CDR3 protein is CASSSGSWLNTEAFF. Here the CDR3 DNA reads TGTGCCAGCAGTTCGGGATCCTGGCTGAACACTGAAGCTTTCTTT.

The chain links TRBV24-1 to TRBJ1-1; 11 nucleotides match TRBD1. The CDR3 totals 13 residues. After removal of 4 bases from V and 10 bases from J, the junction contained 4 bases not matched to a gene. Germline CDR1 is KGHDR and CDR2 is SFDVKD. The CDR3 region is CATSDGTGGRAFF. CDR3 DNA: TGTGCCACCAGTGACGGGACAGGGGGGCGAGCTTTCTTT.

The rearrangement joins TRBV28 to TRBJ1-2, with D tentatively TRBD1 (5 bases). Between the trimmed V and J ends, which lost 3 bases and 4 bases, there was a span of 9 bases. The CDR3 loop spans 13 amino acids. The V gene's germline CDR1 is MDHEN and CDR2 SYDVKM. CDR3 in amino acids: CASSFQGGYGYTF. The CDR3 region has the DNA TGTGCCAGCAGTTTTCAGGGAGGCTATGGCTACACCTTC.

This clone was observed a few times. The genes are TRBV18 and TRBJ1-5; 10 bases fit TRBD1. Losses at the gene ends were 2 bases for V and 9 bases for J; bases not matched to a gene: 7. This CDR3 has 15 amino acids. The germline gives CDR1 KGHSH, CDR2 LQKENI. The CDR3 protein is CASSPGGQGGRPQHF. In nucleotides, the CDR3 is TGTGCCAGCTCACCAGGTGGACAGGGGGGAAGGCCCCAGCATTTT.

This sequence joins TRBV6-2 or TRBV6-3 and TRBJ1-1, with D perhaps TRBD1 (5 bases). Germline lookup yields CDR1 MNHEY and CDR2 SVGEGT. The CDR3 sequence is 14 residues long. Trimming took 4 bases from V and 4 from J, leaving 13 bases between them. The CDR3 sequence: CASSSSGGPTEAFF. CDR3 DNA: TGTGCCAGCAGTTCCTCGGGGGGTCCCACTGAAGCTTTCTTT.

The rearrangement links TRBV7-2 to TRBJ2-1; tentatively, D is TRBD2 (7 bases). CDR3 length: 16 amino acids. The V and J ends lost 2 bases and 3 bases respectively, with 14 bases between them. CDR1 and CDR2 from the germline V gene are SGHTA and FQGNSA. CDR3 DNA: TGTGCCAGCAGCTTAAGGGGGGACTATCTCTACAATGAGCAGTTCTTC. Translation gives CASSLRGDYLYNEQFF. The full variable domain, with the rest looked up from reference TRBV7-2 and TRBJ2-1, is GAGVSQSPSNKVTEKGKDVELRCDPISGHTALYWYRQSLGQGLEFLIYFQGNSAPDKSGLPSDRFSAERTGGSVSTLTIQRTQQEDSAVYLCASSLRGDYLYNEQFFGPGTRLTVL.

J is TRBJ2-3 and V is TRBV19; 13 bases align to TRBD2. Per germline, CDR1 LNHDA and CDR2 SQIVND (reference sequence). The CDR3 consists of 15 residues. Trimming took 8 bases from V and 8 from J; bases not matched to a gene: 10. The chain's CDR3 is CASAKTSGGPGTQYF. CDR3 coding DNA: TGTGCCAGTGCCAAGACTAGCGGGGGGCCAGGTACGCAGTATTTT.

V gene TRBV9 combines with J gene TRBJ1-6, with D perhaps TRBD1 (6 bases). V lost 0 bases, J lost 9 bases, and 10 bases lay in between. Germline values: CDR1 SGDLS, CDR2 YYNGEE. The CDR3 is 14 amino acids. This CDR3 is CASSVVVGGSPLHF. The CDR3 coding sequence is TGTGCCAGCAGCGTAGTGGTAGGGGGTTCACCCCTCCACTTT.

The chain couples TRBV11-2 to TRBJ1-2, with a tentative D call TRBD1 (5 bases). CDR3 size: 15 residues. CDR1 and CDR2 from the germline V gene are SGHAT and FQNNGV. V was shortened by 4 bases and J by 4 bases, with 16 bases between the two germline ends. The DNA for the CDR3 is TGTGCCAGCAGCTCCAGTCAGGGCATCGTCTATGGCTACACCTTC. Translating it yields CASSSSQGIVYGYTF.

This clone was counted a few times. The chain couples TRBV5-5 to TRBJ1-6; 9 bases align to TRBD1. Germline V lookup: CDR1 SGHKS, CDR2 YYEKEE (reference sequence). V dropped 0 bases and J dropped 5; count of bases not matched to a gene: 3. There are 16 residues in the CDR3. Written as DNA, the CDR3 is TGTGCCAGCAGCTTGGAACAGGGGGCTAATAATTCACCCCTCCACTTT. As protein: CASSLEQGANNSPLHF.

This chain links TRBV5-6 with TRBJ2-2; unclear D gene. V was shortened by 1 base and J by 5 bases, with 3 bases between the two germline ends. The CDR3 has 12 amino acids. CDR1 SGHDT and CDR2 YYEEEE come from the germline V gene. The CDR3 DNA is TGTGCCAGCAGCTTGCTAACCGGGGAGCTGTTTTTT. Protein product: CASSLLTGELFF.

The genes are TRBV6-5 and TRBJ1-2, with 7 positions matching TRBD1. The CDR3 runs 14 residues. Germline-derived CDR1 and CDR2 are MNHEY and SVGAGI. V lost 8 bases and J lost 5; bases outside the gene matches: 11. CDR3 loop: CASGKQGNEYGYTF. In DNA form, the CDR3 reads TGTGCCAGCGGAAAACAGGGGAACGAATATGGCTACACCTTC.